The 5 T cell receptor beta chains presented below share a single source sample, sequenced in a study of regulatory T cells in long-lasting Graves disease. Stated time point: newly diagnosed GD, antithyroid drugs for less than 3 months. Researchers made the TCR library from RNA that was extracted from PBMCs. CDR3-region Arm-PCR and iRepertoire HTBI primers produced the TCR beta libraries. TCRdb reprocessed the multiplex PCR reads with MiXCR, giving one entry per CDR3 protein. The sample lists about 540,000 distinct CDR3 sequences, less than 15% seen once, with roughly 10% in the top ten. The same sample was also used in a study of T cells in Graves' hyperthyroidism and ophthalmopathy.

Specimen: peripheral blood mononuclear cells (PBMCs), collected at new diagnosis, from a patient treated with antithyroid drugs. The receptors were gathered from a man in his thirties or forties with Graves disease.

The genes are TRBV19 and TRBJ1-4, with D possibly being TRBD1 (6 bases). Trimming removed 3 bases from V and 5 bases from J, with 10 bases in between. Germline-derived CDR1 and CDR2 are LNHDA and SQIVND (reference sequence). The CDR3 length is 14 residues. Here the CDR3 reads CASSMDRSNEKLFF. CDR3 nucleotides: TGTGCCAGTAGTATGGACAGATCAAATGAAAAACTGTTTTTT.

This clonotype was observed many times. The CDR3: CATSDNRDLRGEQYF. The CDR3 DNA reads TGTGCCACCAGTGATAACAGGGACCTCCGGGGCGAGCAGTACTTC. This chain uses TRBV24-1 with TRBJ2-7; tentatively, D is TRBD1 (6 bases). Germline V gene data show CDR1 as KGHDR and CDR2 as SFDVKD. V was shortened by 3 bases and J by 6 bases, with 17 bases between the two germline ends. The CDR3 consists of 15 residues.

This clonotype was recorded many times. This CDR3 reads CASSPTFGSVGTQYF. CDR3 in DNA: TGTGCCAGCAGTCCCACCTTCGGGAGCGTTGGTACGCAGTATTTT. This chain joins TRBV12-3 or TRBV12-4 and TRBJ2-3; perhaps TRBD2 as D (6 bases). V was pared by 5 bases and J by 8 bases, with 20 bases between. This CDR3 contains 15 residues.

There are many counts of this clonotype. V gene TRBV29-1 combines with J gene TRBJ1-2; weak D call: TRBD1 (5 bases). This CDR3 has 12 residues. The V end lost 3 bases, the J end lost 4 bases, and 9 bases lay between the germline ends. In germline, CDR1 is SQVTM, CDR2 ANQGSEA. Written as DNA, the CDR3 is TGCAGCGTTGAGCATAGGGGCTATGGCTACACCTTC. Protein sequence: CSVEHRGYGYTF.

This clonotype was found many times. The chain combines TRBV6-2 or TRBV6-3 with TRBJ2-1, with a tentative D call TRBD2 (6 bases). The CDR3 has 16 amino acids. V lost 4 bases and J lost 8, with 21 bases in between. Germline V lookup: CDR1 MNHEY, CDR2 SVGEGT. The DNA of the CDR3 is TGTGCCAGCAGTTTCGGCGGACGCGGGGTTAAGGATGAGCAGTTCTTC. Translation gives CASSFGGRGVKDEQFF.